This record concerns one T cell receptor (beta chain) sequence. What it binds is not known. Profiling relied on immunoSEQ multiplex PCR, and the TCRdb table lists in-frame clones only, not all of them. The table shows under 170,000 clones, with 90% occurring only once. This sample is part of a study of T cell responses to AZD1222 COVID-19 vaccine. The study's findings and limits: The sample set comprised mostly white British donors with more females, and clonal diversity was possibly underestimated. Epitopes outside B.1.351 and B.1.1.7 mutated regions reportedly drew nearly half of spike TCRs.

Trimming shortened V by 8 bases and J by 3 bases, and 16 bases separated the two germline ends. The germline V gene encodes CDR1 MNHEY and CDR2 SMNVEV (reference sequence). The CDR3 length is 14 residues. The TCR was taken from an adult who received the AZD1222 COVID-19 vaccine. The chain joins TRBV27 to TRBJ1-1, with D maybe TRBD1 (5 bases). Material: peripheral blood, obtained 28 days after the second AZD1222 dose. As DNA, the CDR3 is TGTGCCAGCGGGGTCTCAGGGAGGGACACTGAAGCTTTCTTT. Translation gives CASGVSGRDTEAFF.